The 22 T cell receptor beta chains listed next were all sequenced from one sample in a study of OX40 agonist ivuxolimab in advanced cancers. Profiled with immunoSEQ multiplex PCR; TCRdb holds only in-frame clones, not every one. The profile shows tens of thousands of clones, around 84% of them singletons. The sample in question was CD4+ or CD8+ T cells sorted from blood, obtained in a trial of the OX40 agonist ivuxolimab. The receptors stem from an adult with an advanced solid tumor such as melanoma, head and neck, liver or kidney cancer.

The chain links TRBV5-1 to TRBJ1-2, with D perhaps matching TRBD1 (5 bases). CDR1 is SGHRS and CDR2 is YFSETQ in the germline V gene. V was pared by 7 bases and J by 4 bases, with 17 bases between. This CDR3 region has 14 residues. CDR3 in DNA: TGCGCCAGCCGACAGCTCATCCAGGGCTATGGCTACACCTTC. Translated: CASRQLIQGYGYTF.

The chain couples TRBV7-2 to TRBJ2-2; D remains ambiguous. CDR1 SGHTA and CDR2 FQGNSA come from the germline V gene. This CDR3 contains 13 residues. Trimming cost V 1 base and J 8 bases, with 8 bases left between them. This chain's CDR3 is CASSLGPEGELFF. The CDR3, as DNA: TGTGCCAGCAGCTTAGGGCCGGAAGGGGAGCTGTTTTTT.

Note on this clone: The junction shows a germline mismatch at one end, possibly a read error. V is TRBV7-2 and J is TRBJ1-4; D may be TRBD1 (6 bases). The length of the CDR3 is 15 residues. Germline CDR1 and CDR2: SGHTA and FQGNSA. CDR3 sequence reads: CASSQGQTGGEKLFF. The CDR3 region has the DNA TGCGCCAGCAGCCAAGGACAGACCGGTGGGGAAAAACTGTTTTTT.

This clone turned up a few times. The rearrangement links TRBV6-1 to TRBJ2-5, with 8 bases that match TRBD1. J was trimmed by 6 bases and V by 5 bases; bases with no gene match: 11. The CDR3 extends over 15 amino acids. CDR1 and CDR2 from the germline V gene are MNHNS and SASEGT. CDR3 sequence reads: CASSTLGQGLQTQYF. The CDR3 coding sequence is TGTGCCAGCAGTACCTTAGGACAGGGCTTACAGACCCAGTACTTC.

The chain carries TRBV20-1 and TRBJ1-1; TRBD1 matches 9 bases. CDR1 DFQATT and CDR2 SNEGSKA come from the germline V gene (reference sequence). There are 11 residues in the CDR3. Trimming cost V 6 bases and J 8 bases; bases outside gene matches: 4. The CDR3 loop is CSAPDRGEAFF. The CDR3 nucleotides read TGCAGTGCCCCTGACAGGGGGGAAGCTTTCTTT.

The CDR3: CSVALASGGLNTGELFF. As DNA, the CDR3 is TGCAGCGTTGCGTTGGCTAGCGGGGGGCTTAACACCGGGGAGCTGTTTTTT. J is TRBJ2-2 and V is TRBV29-1, with 11 positions matching TRBD2. J lost 2 bases, V lost 4 bases, and 9 bases had no gene match. This CDR3 has 17 residues. Looked up from germline, CDR1 is SQVTM and CDR2 is ANQGSEA.

The gene calls are TRBV19 and TRBJ1-5, with D unresolved. The germline CDR1 and CDR2 sequences are LNHDA and SQIVND (reference sequence). CDR3 length: 12 amino acids. V was shortened by 5 bases and J by 7 bases, with 9 bases between the two germline ends. The DNA for the CDR3 is TGTGCCAGTAGTGTTTGGACCCAGCCCCAGCATTTT. This gives the protein CASSVWTQPQHF.

The chain has TRBV7-2 and TRBJ1-6, with D perhaps matching TRBD1 (5 bases). CDR1 and CDR2 (germline): SGHTA, FQGNSA. The V and J ends lost 8 bases and 1 base respectively, with 12 bases between them. The CDR3 consists of 15 residues. The DNA of the CDR3 is TGTGCCAGCGTCAATCAGGGTTCCTATAATTCACCCCTCCACTTT. It encodes CASVNQGSYNSPLHF.

The chain combines TRBV4-3 with TRBJ2-5; 9 nucleotides match TRBD1. Trimming took 0 bases from V and 5 from J; bases not matched to a gene: 10. The CDR3 runs 17 residues. Germline values: CDR1 LGHNA, CDR2 YSLEER. CDR3 bases: TGCGCCAGCAGCCAAGACCCCACCACAGGGGGCAGGGAGACCCAGTACTTC. It specifies CASSQDPTTGGRETQYF.

The chain has TRBV6-5 and TRBJ2-6, with TRBD1 identical over 9 bases. CDR3 size: 15 residues. Germline V gene data show CDR1 as MNHEY and CDR2 as SVGAGI. V gave up 6 bases and J gave up 4 bases; unmatched junction bases: 4. In DNA, the CDR3 is TGTGCCAGCAGGGCACAGGGGGCCGGGGCCAACGTCCTGACTTTC. It yields the protein CASRAQGAGANVLTF.

This clone was picked up one time. The rearrangement joins TRBV5-6 to TRBJ1-2; D uncertain. The CDR3 has 13 amino acids. CDR1 is SGHDT, CDR2 YYEEEE, per germline. The V gene lost 1 base and the J gene lost 7 bases, with 11 bases spanning the gap. CDR3 amino acids: CASSLYGVVGYTF. DNA for the CDR3: TGTGCCAGCAGCTTGTATGGAGTTGTTGGCTACACCTTC.

The rearrangement links TRBV5-1 to TRBJ2-4; perhaps TRBD2 as D (6 bases). This CDR3 has 14 amino acids. CDR1 is SGHRS, CDR2 YFSETQ, per germline. V lost 1 base and J lost 7, with 12 bases in between. The CDR3 bases are TGCGCCAGCAGCTTGAAAACGGGGGACAACATTCAGTACTTC. Translated, it gives CASSLKTGDNIQYF.

The chain combines TRBV7-9 with TRBJ1-2; TRBD1 aligns across 8 bases. Germline CDR1 SEHNR, CDR2 FQNEAQ (reference sequence). The CDR3 length is 16 residues. V shed 5 bases, J shed 6 bases, and the junction held 14 bases outside the gene matches. The CDR3 nucleotides read TGTGCCAGCAGCCAGGGACAGGCCACACACCAGAATGGCTACACCTTC. Translation: CASSQGQATHQNGYTF.

This clone came up once. This chain uses TRBV5-8 with TRBJ1-2; a weak D match, TRBD1 (5 bases). The CDR3 covers 13 residues. Trimming removed 1 base at V and 4 bases at J, with 8 bases between. Per germline, CDR1 SGHTS and CDR2 YDEGEE. The CDR3, as DNA: TGTGCCAGCAGCTTGTGGCAGGGCTATGGCTACACCTTC. It is translated as CASSLWQGYGYTF.

The chain has TRBV19 and TRBJ1-2; D possibly corresponds to TRBD1 (5 bases). The CDR3 runs to 12 residues. Looked up from germline, CDR1 is LNHDA and CDR2 is SQIVND (reference sequence). Trimming took 6 bases from V and 6 from J, leaving 11 bases between them. The CDR3 sequence is CASSKQEHGYTF. As DNA, the CDR3 is TGTGCCAGTAGCAAACAGGAGCATGGCTACACCTTC.

The V gene is TRBV11-2, the J gene TRBJ1-4; possible D gene TRBD1, 6 bases. Germline values: CDR1 SGHAT, CDR2 FQNNGV. CDR3 length: 13 amino acids. V was trimmed by 0 bases and J by 10 bases, leaving 9 bases between them. The CDR3 nucleotides are TGTGCCAGCAGCTTAGAGCGGGGGCGAAAACTGTTTTTT. Translated: CASSLERGRKLFF.

This clone is a singleton in its sample. The rearrangement joins TRBV9 to TRBJ2-5; D call uncertain. CDR1 and CDR2 (germline): SGDLS, YYNGEE. Trimming took off 1 base at V and 2 bases at J, with 18 bases between the two ends. The CDR3 spans 17 residues. The CDR3 DNA sequence: TGTGCCAGCAGCGTAAAGCCTAGTGGCTGGGGTCAAGAGACCCAGTACTTC. Protein product: CASSVKPSGWGQETQYF.

The chain links TRBV10-3 to TRBJ1-1; 9 nucleotides agree with TRBD1. The germline CDR1 and CDR2 sequences are ENHRY and SYGVKD. This CDR3 is built from 16 residues. The trim removed 6 bases at V and 4 bases at J, leaving 12 bases unmatched. The CDR3 loop is CAISPGQGNFGTEAFF. The CDR3 DNA reads as TGTGCCATCAGCCCGGGACAGGGTAACTTCGGCACTGAAGCTTTCTTT.

The gene calls are TRBV7-2 and TRBJ2-7, with D unresolved. Trimming left V 4 bases short and J 4 bases short, with 14 bases between. Germline V gives CDR1 SGHTA, CDR2 FQGNSA. This CDR3 contains 14 residues. The DNA for the CDR3 is TGTGCCAGCAGCTCCGGTGTAGGGTGGTACGAGCAGTACTTC. It translates to CASSSGVGWYEQYF.

This chain joins TRBV5-5 and TRBJ2-5, with D possibly TRBD2 on 6 matching bases. CDR1 is SGHKS, CDR2 YYEKEE, per germline (reference sequence). The V gene lost 5 bases and the J gene lost 4 bases, with 18 bases spanning the gap. The CDR3 is 15 residues long. The CDR3, as DNA: TGTGCCAGCAGTGATCGGGCCGGGGGAAGAGAGACCCAGTACTTC. Its protein product is CASSDRAGGRETQYF.

The chain employs TRBV7-9 and TRBJ2-7, with D perhaps matching TRBD1 or TRBD2 (5 bases each). The CDR3 runs to 14 residues. Germline V gene sequence: CDR1 SEHNR, CDR2 FQNEAQ (reference sequence). V dropped 3 bases and J dropped 0 bases, with 9 bases sitting between them. CDR3 amino acids: CASSFEGSSYEQYF. As DNA, the CDR3 is TGTGCCAGCAGCTTTGAGGGGAGCTCCTACGAGCAGTACTTC.

The V gene is TRBV5-1, the J gene TRBJ1-6; D ambiguous. Germline-derived CDR1 and CDR2 are SGHRS and YFSETQ. V lost 1 base to trimming and J lost 7 bases, with 15 bases between them. The CDR3 covers 16 residues. Written as DNA, the CDR3 is TGCGCCAGCAGCTTGTCCCCCTCACAGACAAATTCACCCCTCCACTTT. Its translation is CASSLSPSQTNSPLHF.